This T cell receptor beta chain is from a study of blood T cell repertoires in COVID-19. Study-level information: COVID-19 samples, acute and convalescent, were from the United States, Italy and Spain. In each case, the material was cDNA or gDNA derived from T cells, B-cell-depleted T cells, or PBMCs.

Trimming pared 5 bases from V and 4 bases from J, leaving 9 bases between. The CDR3 spans 13 residues. The germline gives CDR1 MNHEY, CDR2 SMNVEV (reference sequence). As originally analysed: Estimation of nucleated cell counts relied on the amplification of reference gene primers. Profiling relied on immunoSEQ multiplex PCR, and the TCRdb table lists in-frame clones only, not all of them. The V and J calls and clone size come from that table; D and trimming were worked out from the DNA. The sample carries about 59,000 clones, 65% to 85% recorded once. This chain links TRBV27 with TRBJ2-1; perhaps TRBD1 as D (6 bases). The receptor comes from a man in his sixties with acute or convalescent COVID-19. Input material: peripheral blood. CDR3 nucleotides: TGTGCCAGCAGTGTTACAGGGTACAATGAGCAGTTCTTC. This translates into CASSVTGYNEQFF.